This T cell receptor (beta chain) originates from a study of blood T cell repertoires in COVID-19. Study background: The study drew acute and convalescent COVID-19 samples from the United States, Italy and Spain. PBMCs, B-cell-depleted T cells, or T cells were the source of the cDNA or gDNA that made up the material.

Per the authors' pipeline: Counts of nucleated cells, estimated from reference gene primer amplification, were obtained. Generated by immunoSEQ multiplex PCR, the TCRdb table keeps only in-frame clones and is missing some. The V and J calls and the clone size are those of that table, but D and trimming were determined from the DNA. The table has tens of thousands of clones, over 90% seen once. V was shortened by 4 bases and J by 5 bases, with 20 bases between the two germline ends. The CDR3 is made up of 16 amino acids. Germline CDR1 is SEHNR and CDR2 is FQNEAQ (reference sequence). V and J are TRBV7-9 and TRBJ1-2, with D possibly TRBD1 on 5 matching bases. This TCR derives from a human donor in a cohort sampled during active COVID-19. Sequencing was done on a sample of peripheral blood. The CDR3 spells CASSSPAARDGYGYTF. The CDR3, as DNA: TGTGCCAGCAGCTCCCCCGCAGCCAGGGATGGGTATGGCTACACCTTC.